The clone carrying this TCR beta chain was counted between two and nine times. The CDR3 is 11 residues long. The V and J ends lost 10 bases and 10 bases, in that order; junction bases with no gene match: 6. Germline CDR1 is MNHNS and CDR2 is SASEGT. The data stem from a study of blood T cell repertoires in COVID-19. On the study more broadly: Acute-phase and convalescent COVID-19 samples originated in the United States, Italy and Spain.

As handled by the study authors: The authors estimated nucleated cell counts from reference gene primer amplification. Only in-frame clones appear in the TCRdb table, and some are missing; sequencing was by immunoSEQ multiplex PCR. That table supplies the V and J calls and clone size; D and trimming were determined from the DNA. This table holds about 160,000 clones, 70% to 90% found once. The chain recombines TRBV6-1 with TRBJ2-3; 9 bases align to TRBD1. This TCR derives from a man in his forties or fifties with acute or convalescent COVID-19. The sequenced material came from peripheral blood. In DNA, the CDR3 is TGTGCCACAACAGGGGGCCGTGCGCAGTATTTT. Residues: CATTGGRAQYF.